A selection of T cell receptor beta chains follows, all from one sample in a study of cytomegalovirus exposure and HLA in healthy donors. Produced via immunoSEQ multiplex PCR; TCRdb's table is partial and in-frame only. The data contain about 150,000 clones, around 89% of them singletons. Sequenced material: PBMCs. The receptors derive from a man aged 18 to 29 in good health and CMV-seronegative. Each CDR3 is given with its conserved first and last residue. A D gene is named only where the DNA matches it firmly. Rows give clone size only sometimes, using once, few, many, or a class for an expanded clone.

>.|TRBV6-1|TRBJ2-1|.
TGTGCCAGCAGGGCCATCAGCTCCTACAATGAGCAGTTCTTC
CASRAISSYNEQFF
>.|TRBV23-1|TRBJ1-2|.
TGCGCCAGCAGGCCCCTAAGTAACTATGGCTACACCTTC
CASRPLSNYGYTF
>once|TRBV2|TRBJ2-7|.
TGTGCCAGCAGCTCAGGGTTTCACGAGCAGTACTTC
CASSSGFHEQYF
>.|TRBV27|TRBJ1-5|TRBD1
TGTGCCAGCGGGGTTTTACAGGGGGGTCCTCAGCCCCAGCATTTT
CASGVLQGGPQPQHF
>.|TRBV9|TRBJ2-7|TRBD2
TGTGCCAGCAGCGTAGCTCTAGCGGACGACTCCTACGAGCAGTACTTC
CASSVALADDSYEQYF
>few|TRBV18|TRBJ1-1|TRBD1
TGTGCCAGCTCACCACAGGGGGCGGGAGCTTTCTTT
CASSPQGAGAFF
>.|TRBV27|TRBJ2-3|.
TGTGCCAGCAGTGTTCGGGGGATCGTTTCAGATACGCAGTATTTT
CASSVRGIVSDTQYF
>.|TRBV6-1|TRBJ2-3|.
TGTGCCAGCAGGCCGAGAACCTACACAGATACGCAGTATTTT
CASRPRTYTDTQYF
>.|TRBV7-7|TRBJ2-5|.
TGTGCTAGCAGCTTAGCGGCCAGCGGGACCCAGTACTTC
CASSLAASGTQYF
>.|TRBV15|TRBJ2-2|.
TGTGCCACCAGCAGGTCCCGGACAGGGGAGCTGTTTTTT
CATSRSRTGELFF
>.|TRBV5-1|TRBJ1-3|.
TGCGCCAGCTCGGGATTTGGAAACACCATATATTTT
CASSGFGNTIYF
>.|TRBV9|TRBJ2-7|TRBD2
TGTGCCAGCAGCGTAGGCCCTAGCGGTTCCTCCTACGAGCAGTACTTC
CASSVGPSGSSYEQYF
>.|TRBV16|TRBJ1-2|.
TGTGCCAGCAGCCATGAGGACAGAGTCTATGGCTACACCTTC
CASSHEDRVYGYTF
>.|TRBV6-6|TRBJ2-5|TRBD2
TGTGCCAGCTTTAGCGGGGGGACCCGATTAGAGACCCAGTACTTC
CASFSGGTRLETQYF
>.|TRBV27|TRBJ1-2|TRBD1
TGTGCCAGCAGTCTACAGGGGCGAGGCGGCTACACCTTC
CASSLQGRGGYTF
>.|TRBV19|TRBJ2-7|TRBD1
TGTGCCAGTAGTACGGGACAGGGGGTAGTCTACGAGCAGTACTTC
CASSTGQGVVYEQYF
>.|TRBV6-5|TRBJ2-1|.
TGTGCCAGCGCCGGGAGTTTGTCTAGTGAGCAGTTCTTC
CASAGSLSSEQFF
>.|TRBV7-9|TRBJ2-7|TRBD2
TGTGCCAGCAGCCCCGGGGGGGCCGAGCAGTACTTC
CASSPGGAEQYF